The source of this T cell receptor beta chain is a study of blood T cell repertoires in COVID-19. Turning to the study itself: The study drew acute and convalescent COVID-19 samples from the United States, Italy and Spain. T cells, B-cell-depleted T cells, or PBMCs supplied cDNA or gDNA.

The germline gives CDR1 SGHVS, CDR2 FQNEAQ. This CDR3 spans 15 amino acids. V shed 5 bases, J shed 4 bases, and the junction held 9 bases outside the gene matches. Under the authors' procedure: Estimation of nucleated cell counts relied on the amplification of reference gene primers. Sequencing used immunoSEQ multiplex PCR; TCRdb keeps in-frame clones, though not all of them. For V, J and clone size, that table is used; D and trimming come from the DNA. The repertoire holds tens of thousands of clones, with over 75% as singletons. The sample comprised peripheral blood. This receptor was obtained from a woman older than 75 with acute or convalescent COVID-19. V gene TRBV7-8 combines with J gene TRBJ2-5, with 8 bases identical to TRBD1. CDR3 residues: CASSPGQGRGETQYF. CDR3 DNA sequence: TGTGCCAGCAGCCCCGGACAGGGAAGGGGAGAGACCCAGTACTTC.